Reported below is one T cell receptor beta chain. This record comes from a study of tumor-infiltrating lymphocytes in localized non-small cell lung cancer. Turning to the study itself: Several tumor histologies, both smoking statuses, and some post-neoadjuvant chemotherapy samples were included.

Clones were read by immunoSEQ multiplex PCR, and TCRdb kept only the in-frame ones, dropping some. The sample consists of 21,000 or so clones, about two thirds of them appearing once. From germline, CDR1 is KGHSH and CDR2 LQKENI. The CDR3 spans 13 residues. Trimming pared 4 bases from V and 7 bases from J, leaving 11 bases between. The chain has TRBV18 and TRBJ1-5; no definite D call. This receptor was taken from a human donor with non-small cell lung cancer. The sequenced material came from lung tumor tissue. The CDR3 DNA reads as TGTGCCAGCTCACTTAGCCGTGAGCAGCCCCAGCATTTT. As protein: CASSLSREQPQHF.